This entry is about one TCR beta chain. The data were taken from a study of sequential checkpoint blockade in melanoma. The treatment was: randomized to nivolumab then ipilimumab (arm A) or the reverse (arm B). Patients had received no earlier DNA-damaging chemotherapy. Live CD3+CD8+ CD19− CD56− cells were sorted from PBMCs. Germline lookup yields CDR1 MNHEY and CDR2 SMNVEV (reference sequence). The CDR3 runs 15 residues. V dropped 5 bases and J dropped 5; count of bases not matched to a gene: 9. TCRdb keeps only in-frame clones here, not all; method: immunoSEQ multiplex PCR. Of tens of thousands of clones in the sample, roughly 89% were seen once.

This receptor was taken from a human donor with melanoma. Specimen: CD8+ T cells sorted from blood (inferred from file names), collected from a patient given nivolumab and ipilimumab in sequence. This chain joins TRBV27 and TRBJ1-1, with 9 nucleotides matching TRBD1. CDR3 bases: TGTGCCAGCAGTAGGGCGTGGACAGGGGAAACTGAAGCTTTCTTT. It codes for CASSRAWTGETEAFF.